Included here is one T cell receptor beta chain sequence, with context. The antigen remains unidentified. The data originate from a study of long-term antiretroviral therapy in people with HIV. Study findings and constraints: Post-treatment diversity went higher with ART but stayed below transplant donor controls. Among HIV repertoires, CDR3 length ranges were narrower than those of controls.

An immunoSEQ assay, version v3.0, was performed at survey level. Assay: immunoSEQ multiplex PCR; the TCRdb copy retains only in-frame clones and omits some. Here the sample spans 45,000 or so clones, approximately 94% being singletons. Sequencing was performed on unsorted PBMCs, taken just over 9 years after starting antiretroviral therapy. This clonotype was obtained from a young man with HIV.

The CDR3 sequence: CASTWGGRDTEAFF. The CDR3 coding sequence is TGTGCCAGCACCTGGGGAGGGCGGGACACTGAAGCTTTCTTT. This chain uses TRBV7-9 with TRBJ1-1; D ambiguous. Trimming shortened V by 7 bases and J by 3 bases, and 15 bases separated the two germline ends. The CDR3 has 14 residues. The germline V gene encodes CDR1 SEHNR and CDR2 FQNEAQ (reference sequence).